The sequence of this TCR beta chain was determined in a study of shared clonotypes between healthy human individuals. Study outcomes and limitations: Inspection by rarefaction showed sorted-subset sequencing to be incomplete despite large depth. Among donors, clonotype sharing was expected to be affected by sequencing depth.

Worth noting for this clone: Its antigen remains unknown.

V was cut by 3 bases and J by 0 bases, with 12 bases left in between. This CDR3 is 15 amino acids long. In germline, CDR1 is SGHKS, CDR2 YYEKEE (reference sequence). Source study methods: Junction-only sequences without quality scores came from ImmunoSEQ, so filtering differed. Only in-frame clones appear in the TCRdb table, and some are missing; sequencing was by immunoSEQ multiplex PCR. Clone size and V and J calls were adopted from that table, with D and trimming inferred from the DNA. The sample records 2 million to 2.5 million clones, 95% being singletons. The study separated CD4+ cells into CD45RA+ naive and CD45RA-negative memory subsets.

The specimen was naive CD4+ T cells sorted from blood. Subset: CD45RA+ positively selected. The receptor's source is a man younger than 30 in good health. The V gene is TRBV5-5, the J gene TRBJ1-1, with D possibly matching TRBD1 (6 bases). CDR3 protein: CASSWGASLNTEAFF. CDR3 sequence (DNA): TGTGCCAGCAGCTGGGGGGCCAGCTTGAACACTGAAGCTTTCTTT.